This is a list of T cell receptor beta chains from one sample in a study of response to subunit inactivated influenza vaccine. TCRdb independently ran MiXCR on the RT-PCR reads; one entry per CDR3 protein. The data hold a few hundred thousand distinct CDR3 sequences, with approximately 7.7% observed a single time. Material: PBMCs from blood, obtained around 2 years after vaccination. Receptors were obtained from a man in his fifties or sixties who received an inactivated influenza vaccine. Each CDR3 is given with its conserved first and last residue. A D gene is named only where the DNA matches it firmly. The size entry is marked missing in some rows and otherwise reads once, few, many or a size class.

j_call,d_call,v_call,cdr3_length,clone_size,cdr3_nt,cdr3_aa
TRBJ1-2,-,TRBV24-1,13,-,TGTGCCACCAGTGGGGAGGACGGTAAAGGCTACACCTTC,CATSGEDGKGYTF
TRBJ1-1,-,TRBV19,14,-,TGTGCCAGTATGAGAGACCCTATATTGCCTGAAGCTTTCTTT,CASMRDPILPEAFF
TRBJ2-1,TRBD1,TRBV24-1,16,-,TGTGCCACCAGTGACCGGGGACAGGGAGTGTTTAATGAGCAGTTCTTC,CATSDRGQGVFNEQFF
TRBJ2-1,-,TRBV24-1,16,few,TGTGCCACCAGTGATTCCACACCGGGACGGACGGGGTATAGGTTCTTC,CATSDSTPGRTGYRFF
TRBJ2-1,-,TRBV20-1,16,few,TGCAGTGCTAGAGATTTACAGGGCTATGCCTACAATGAGCAGTTCTTC,CSARDLQGYAYNEQFF
TRBJ2-3,TRBD2,TRBV5-1,17,few,TGCGCCAGCAGCTTGGCCCCTAGCGGGGCACCTACAGATACGCAGTATTTT,CASSLAPSGAPTDTQYF
TRBJ2-3,TRBD2,TRBV20-1,16,-,TGCAGTGCTAGACCCGGACTAGCGGGAGTTTCAGATACGCAGTATTTT,CSARPGLAGVSDTQYF
TRBJ1-2,-,TRBV9,15,many,TGTGCCAGCAGCACCGGACAGAGCTCTTATAGTGGCTACACCTTC,CASSTGQSSYSGYTF
TRBJ2-3,TRBD1,TRBV20-1,15,few,TGCAGTGCGTTAGCCCCGGGACAGCGCACAGATACGCAGTATTTT,CSALAPGQRTDTQYF
TRBJ2-3,TRBD1,TRBV28,14,-,TGTGCCAGCAGATCGACAGGGGGCAACGATACGCAGTATTTT,CASRSTGGNDTQYF
TRBJ1-1,TRBD1,TRBV7-9,15,many,TGTGCCAGCATTCCCCCCACAGGGGTGAACACTGAAGCTTTCTTT,CASIPPTGVNTEAFF
TRBJ2-1,TRBD1,TRBV16,15,few,TGTGCCAGCAGCCAATACCGACAGGGGAAAAATGAGCAGTTCTTC,CASSQYRQGKNEQFF
TRBJ2-1,TRBD1,TRBV6-1,18,few,TGTGCCAGCAGTCGAACCCAACCGGGACAGGGGTCCTACAATGAGCAGTTCTTC,CASSRTQPGQGSYNEQFF
TRBJ2-5,-,TRBV4-3,14,-,TGCGCCAGCAGCCAAGATAACAGCCAAGAGACCCAGTACTTC,CASSQDNSQETQYF
TRBJ2-1,-,TRBV24-1,14,many,TGTGCCACCAGTGATTTGCGGAGCAACAATGAGCAGTTCTTC,CATSDLRSNNEQFF
TRBJ1-1,TRBD1,TRBV6-6,13,many,TGTGCCAGCAGCCTGACAGGGATCACTGAAGCTTTCTTT,CASSLTGITEAFF
TRBJ2-7,-,TRBV9,14,many,TGTGCCAGCAGCGTGAAAGACAGCTCCTACGAGCAGTACTTC,CASSVKDSSYEQYF
TRBJ2-7,TRBD2,TRBV6-2/TRBV6-3,17,-,TGTGCCAGCAGTTTGACTAGCGGGAAGGGCTTTTCCTACGAGCAGTACTTC,CASSLTSGKGFSYEQYF
TRBJ2-3,TRBD1,TRBV27,14,-,TGTGCCAGCAGTAACCCCAGACAGGGGGATACGCAGTATTTT,CASSNPRQGDTQYF
TRBJ1-2,TRBD1,TRBV6-6,13,-,TGTGCCAGTGAACAGACAGGGAACTATGGCTACACCTTC,CASEQTGNYGYTF
TRBJ2-1,-,TRBV6-5,14,-,TGTGCCAGCAGTTACTCAATCAGAGACAATGAGCAGTTCTTC,CASSYSIRDNEQFF
TRBJ2-2,-,TRBV5-6,13,many,TGTGCCAGCAGCGTCAGATACACCGGGGAGCTGTTTTTT,CASSVRYTGELFF
TRBJ1-5,-,TRBV11-2,14,-,TGTGCCAGCAGCTTAGAGTCAGACTCTCAGCCCCAGCATTTT,CASSLESDSQPQHF
TRBJ1-2,TRBD1,TRBV5-1,15,-,TGCGCCAGCAGCTCAAACCCCGGACAGGTTTTAGGATACACCTTC,CASSSNPGQVLGYTF
TRBJ2-3,-,TRBV5-1,16,many,TGCGCCAGCTCGTCGGGAGTGCATTCTAGCACAGATACGCAGTATTTT,CASSSGVHSSTDTQYF
TRBJ2-1,-,TRBV11-2,14,many,TGTGCCAGCAGCTTAGGTGGTAGCCGGAATGAGCAGTTCTTC,CASSLGGSRNEQFF
TRBJ1-5,TRBD1,TRBV5-8,15,-,TGTGCCAGCAGTTTGACAGGGGCAATCAATCAGCCCCAGCATTTT,CASSLTGAINQPQHF
TRBJ1-1,-,TRBV12-3/TRBV12-4,13,-,TGTGCCAGCTCAACCAGGGCAGGCAGAGAAGCTTTCTTT,CASSTRAGREAFF
TRBJ2-7,TRBD2,TRBV19,14,-,TGTGCCAGTAGTATCGCTAGCGGGGTAGACGAGCAGTACTTC,CASSIASGVDEQYF
TRBJ1-1,-,TRBV7-2,14,-,TGTGCCAGCAGCTTAGCACGGGGTTACACTGAAGCTTTCTTT,CASSLARGYTEAFF
TRBJ2-1,-,TRBV30,14,many,TGTGCCTGGAGTGTAGGTCTCGGAAACAATGAGCAGTTCTTC,CAWSVGLGNNEQFF
TRBJ2-3,-,TRBV20-1,14,many,TGCAGTGCTAGTTGGGGGGGCGGCACAGATACGCAGTATTTT,CSASWGGGTDTQYF
TRBJ1-5,TRBD1,TRBV9,15,-,TGTGCCAGCAGCGGAGGACAGGATAGCAATCAGCCCCAGCATTTT,CASSGGQDSNQPQHF
TRBJ2-7,-,TRBV20-1,11,-,TGCAGTGCTGGATCAGACCACGAGCAGTACTTC,CSAGSDHEQYF
TRBJ2-3,TRBD2,TRBV10-3,15,few,TGTGCCATCAGTGAGTCTAGCGGGAGAACAGATACGCAGTATTTT,CAISESSGRTDTQYF
TRBJ2-5,-,TRBV9,15,-,TGTGCCAGCAGACCCGGGCATACGGCTGGTGAGACCCAGTACTTC,CASRPGHTAGETQYF
TRBJ1-4,-,TRBV5-1,16,few,TGCGCCAGCAAGGGGGGGGCGGTCGCAACTAATGAAAAACTGTTTTTT,CASKGGAVATNEKLFF
TRBJ2-7,TRBD2,TRBV20-1,14,few,TGCAGTGCTCTACTGGCCAGCGGGGCCCACGAGCAGTACTTC,CSALLASGAHEQYF
TRBJ2-1,TRBD2,TRBV5-6,15,many,TGTGCCAGCAGCCCGGGACTAGCGGGAGGCGGCGAGCAGTTCTTC,CASSPGLAGGGEQFF
TRBJ2-4,-,TRBV28,18,many,TGTGCCAGGAAGTCGCTTGGCAGGTCTATTCGAGCCAAAAACATTCAGTACTTC,CARKSLGRSIRAKNIQYF
TRBJ2-6,-,TRBV12-3/TRBV12-4,13,-,TGTGCCAGCAGCAAAACTGGGGCCAACGTCCTGACTTTC,CASSKTGANVLTF
TRBJ2-7,-,TRBV4-2,15,many,TGTGCCAGCAGCCAAGTCGAACAGTCCTCCTACGAGCAGTACTTC,CASSQVEQSSYEQYF
TRBJ2-7,-,TRBV7-2,14,few,TGTGCCAGCAGCTTAGCGGGCAGGGAATACGAGCAGTACTTC,CASSLAGREYEQYF
TRBJ1-5,TRBD1,TRBV20-1,16,many,TGCAGTGCTAGAGATCTTTACAGGGGGACCAATCAGCCCCAGCATTTT,CSARDLYRGTNQPQHF
TRBJ2-5,-,TRBV29-1,11,few,TGCAGCGTTGAAGCGGGTGCGGCCCAGTACTTC,CSVEAGAAQYF
TRBJ1-1,TRBD1,TRBV28,15,-,TGTGCCAGCAGTTGGGCTCCAGGGGGGAACACTGAAGCTTTCTTT,CASSWAPGGNTEAFF
TRBJ2-1,-,TRBV6-2/TRBV6-3,12,few,TGTGCCAGCAATCGCCGAGGCGATGAGCAGTTCTTC,CASNRRGDEQFF
TRBJ2-7,-,TRBV6-1,13,few,TGTGCCAGCAGCCTACGGACAGCCCGGCAGCAGTACTTC,CASSLRTARQQYF
TRBJ1-5,TRBD1,TRBV12-3/TRBV12-4,14,many,TGTGCCAGCAGACATCAGGGGGTCGGTCAGCCCCAGCATTTT,CASRHQGVGQPQHF
TRBJ2-7,-,TRBV7-9,14,many,TGTGCCAGCAGCTTAGCGGGACACGGAAAGGGGCAGTACTTC,CASSLAGHGKGQYF